This TCR beta chain was observed in a study of blood T cell repertoires in COVID-19. In the study overall: Samples of COVID-19 (acute and convalescent) were obtained from the United States, Italy and Spain. Nucleic acid was either cDNA or gDNA, and it came from T cells, B-cell-depleted T cells, or PBMCs.

In the study's own analysis: Amplification of reference gene primers was used by the study to estimate nucleated cell counts. Sequenced by immunoSEQ multiplex PCR; TCRdb stores in-frame clones only, minus some. V, J and clone size derive from that table, while D and trimming were established from the DNA sequence. The sample shows 140,000 to 150,000 clones, about 91% of them seen only once. With 5 bases removed from V and 3 bases from J, the gap between germline ends came to 13 bases. Per germline, CDR1 PRHDT and CDR2 FYEKMQ (reference sequence). The CDR3 length is 14 residues. The chain has TRBV13 and TRBJ2-5, with D possibly being TRBD1 (5 bases). The sequencing input was peripheral blood. The TCR sequence derives from a woman aged 50 to 60 with acute or convalescent COVID-19. The DNA of the CDR3 is TGTGCCAGCAGCACCCGGACAACAGAAGAGACCCAGTACTTC. This encodes CASSTRTTEETQYF. Full variable domain (rest looked up from reference TRBV13 and TRBJ2-5): AAGVIQSPRHLIKEKRETATLKCYPIPRHDTVYWYQQGPGQDPQFLISFYEKMQSDKGSIPDRFSAQQFSDYHSELNMSSLELGDSALYFCASSTRTTEETQYFGPGTRLLVL.